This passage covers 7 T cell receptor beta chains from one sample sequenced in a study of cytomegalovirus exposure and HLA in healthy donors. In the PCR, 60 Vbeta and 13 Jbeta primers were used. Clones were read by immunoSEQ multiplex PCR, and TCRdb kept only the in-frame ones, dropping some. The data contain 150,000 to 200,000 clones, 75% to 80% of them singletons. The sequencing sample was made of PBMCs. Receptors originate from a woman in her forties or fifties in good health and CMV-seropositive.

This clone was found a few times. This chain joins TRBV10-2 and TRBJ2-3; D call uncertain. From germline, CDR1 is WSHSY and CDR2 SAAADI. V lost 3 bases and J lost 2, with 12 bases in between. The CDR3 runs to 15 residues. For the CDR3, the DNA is TGCGCCAGCAGTGATAGGCCAGGCGTCACAGATACGCAGTATTTT. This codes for CASSDRPGVTDTQYF.

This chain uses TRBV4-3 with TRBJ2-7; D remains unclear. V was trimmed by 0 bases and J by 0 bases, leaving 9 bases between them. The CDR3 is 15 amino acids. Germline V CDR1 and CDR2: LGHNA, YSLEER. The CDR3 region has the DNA TGCGCCAGCAGCCAAGAGGGCAGTCTCTCCTACGAGCAGTACTTC. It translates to CASSQEGSLSYEQYF.

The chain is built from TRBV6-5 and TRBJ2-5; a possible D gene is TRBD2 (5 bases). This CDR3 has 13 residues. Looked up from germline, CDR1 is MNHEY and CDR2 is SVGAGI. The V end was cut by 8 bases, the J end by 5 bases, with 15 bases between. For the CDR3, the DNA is TGTGCCAGCCGGGGTGGGGTCGGCGAGACCCAGTACTTC. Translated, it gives CASRGGVGETQYF.

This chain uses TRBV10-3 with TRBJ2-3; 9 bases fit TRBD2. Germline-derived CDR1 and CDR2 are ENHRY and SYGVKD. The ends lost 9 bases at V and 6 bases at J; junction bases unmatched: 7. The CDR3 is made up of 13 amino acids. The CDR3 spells CAMRGGQGDTQYF. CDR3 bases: TGTGCCATGCGGGGGGGCCAAGGCGATACGCAGTATTTT.

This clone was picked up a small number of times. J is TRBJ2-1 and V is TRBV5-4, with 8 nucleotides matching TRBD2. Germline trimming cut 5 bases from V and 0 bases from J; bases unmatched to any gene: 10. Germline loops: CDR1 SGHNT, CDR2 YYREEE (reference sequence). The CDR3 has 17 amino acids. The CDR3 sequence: CASRTSESESSYNEQFF. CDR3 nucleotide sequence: TGTGCCAGCAGGACTAGCGAAAGCGAAAGCTCCTACAATGAGCAGTTCTTC.

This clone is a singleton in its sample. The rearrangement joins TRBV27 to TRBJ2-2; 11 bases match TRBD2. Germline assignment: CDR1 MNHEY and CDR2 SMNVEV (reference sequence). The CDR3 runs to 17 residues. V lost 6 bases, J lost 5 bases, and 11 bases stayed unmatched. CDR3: CASSHLLAGELTGELFF. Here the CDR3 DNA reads TGTGCCAGCAGCCACCTACTAGCGGGAGAGTTAACCGGGGAGCTGTTTTTT.

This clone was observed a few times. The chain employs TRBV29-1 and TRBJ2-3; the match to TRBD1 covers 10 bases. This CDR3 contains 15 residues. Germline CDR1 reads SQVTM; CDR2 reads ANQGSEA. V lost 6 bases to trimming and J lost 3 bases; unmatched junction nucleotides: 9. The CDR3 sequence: CSVAGTGVPTDTQYF. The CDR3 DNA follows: TGCAGCGTGGCTGGGACAGGGGTACCGACAGATACGCAGTATTTT.